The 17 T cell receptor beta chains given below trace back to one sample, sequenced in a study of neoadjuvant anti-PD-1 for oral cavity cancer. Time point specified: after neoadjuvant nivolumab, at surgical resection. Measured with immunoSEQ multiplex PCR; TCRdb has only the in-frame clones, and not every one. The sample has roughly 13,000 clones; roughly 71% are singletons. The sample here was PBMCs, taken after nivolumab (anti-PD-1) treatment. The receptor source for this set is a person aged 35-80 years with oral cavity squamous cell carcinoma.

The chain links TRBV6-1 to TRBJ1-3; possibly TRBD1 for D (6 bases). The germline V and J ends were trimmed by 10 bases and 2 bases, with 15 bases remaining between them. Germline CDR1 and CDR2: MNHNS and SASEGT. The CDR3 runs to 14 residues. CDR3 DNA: TGTGCCACCAGACTACAGGGCGCTGGAAACACCATATATTTT. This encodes CATRLQGAGNTIYF.

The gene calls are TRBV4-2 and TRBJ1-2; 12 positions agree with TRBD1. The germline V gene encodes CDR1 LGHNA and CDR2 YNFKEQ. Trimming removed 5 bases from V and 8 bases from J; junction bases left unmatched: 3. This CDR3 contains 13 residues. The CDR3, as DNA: TGTGCCAGCAGCGAAGGGACAGGGGGCGGCTACACCTTC. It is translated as CASSEGTGGGYTF.

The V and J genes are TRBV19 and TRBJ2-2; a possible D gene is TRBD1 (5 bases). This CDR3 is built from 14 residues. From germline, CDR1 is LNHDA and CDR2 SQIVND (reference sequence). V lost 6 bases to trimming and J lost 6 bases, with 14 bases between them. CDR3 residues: CASRRAGLAGELFF. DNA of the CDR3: TGTGCCAGTAGACGGGCAGGGTTGGCCGGGGAGCTGTTTTTT.

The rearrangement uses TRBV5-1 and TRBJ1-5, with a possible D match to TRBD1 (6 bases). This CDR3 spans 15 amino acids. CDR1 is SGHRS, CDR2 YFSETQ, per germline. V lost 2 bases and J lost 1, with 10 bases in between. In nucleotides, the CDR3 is TGCGCCAGCAGCTTACAGGGACGCAGCAATCAGCCCCAGCATTTT. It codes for CASSLQGRSNQPQHF. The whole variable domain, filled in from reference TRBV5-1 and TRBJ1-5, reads KAGVTQTPRYLIKTRGQQVTLSCSPISGHRSVSWYQQTPGQGLQFLFEYFSETQRNKGNFPGRFSGRQFSNSRSEMNVSTLELGDSALYLCASSLQGRSNQPQHFGDGTRLSIL.

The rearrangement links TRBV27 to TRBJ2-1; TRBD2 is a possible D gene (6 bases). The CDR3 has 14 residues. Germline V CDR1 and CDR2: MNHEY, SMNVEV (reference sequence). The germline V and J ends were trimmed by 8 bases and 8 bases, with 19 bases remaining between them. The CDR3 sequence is CASSFSGPWDEQFF. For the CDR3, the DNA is TGTGCCAGCTCTTTTAGCGGACCTTGGGATGAGCAGTTCTTC.

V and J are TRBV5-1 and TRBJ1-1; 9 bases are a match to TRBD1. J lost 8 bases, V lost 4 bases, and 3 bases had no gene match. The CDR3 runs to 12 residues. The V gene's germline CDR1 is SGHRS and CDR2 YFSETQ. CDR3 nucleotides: TGCGCCAGCAGCACAGGGACAGGGGAAGCTTTCTTT. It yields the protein CASSTGTGEAFF. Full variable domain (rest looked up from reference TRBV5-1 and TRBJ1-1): KAGVTQTPRYLIKTRGQQVTLSCSPISGHRSVSWYQQTPGQGLQFLFEYFSETQRNKGNFPGRFSGRQFSNSRSEMNVSTLELGDSALYLCASSTGTGEAFFGQGTRLTVV.

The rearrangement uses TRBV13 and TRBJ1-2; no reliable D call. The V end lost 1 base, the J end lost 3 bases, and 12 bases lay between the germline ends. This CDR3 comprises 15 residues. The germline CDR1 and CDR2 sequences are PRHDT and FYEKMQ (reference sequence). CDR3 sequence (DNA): TGTGCCAGCAGCTTAGTACAGAGGATCCACTATGGCTACACCTTC. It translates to CASSLVQRIHYGYTF.

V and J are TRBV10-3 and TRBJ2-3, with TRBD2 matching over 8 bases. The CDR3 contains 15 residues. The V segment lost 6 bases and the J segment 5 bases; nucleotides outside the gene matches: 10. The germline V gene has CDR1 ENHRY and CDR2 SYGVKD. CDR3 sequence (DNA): TGTGCCATCAGGTCCAGCGGGAGTTTTGGAGATACGCAGTATTTT. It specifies CAIRSSGSFGDTQYF.

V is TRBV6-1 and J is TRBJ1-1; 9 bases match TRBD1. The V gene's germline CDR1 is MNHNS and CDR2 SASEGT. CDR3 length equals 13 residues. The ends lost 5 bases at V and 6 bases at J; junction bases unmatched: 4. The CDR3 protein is CASSRTGDAEAFF. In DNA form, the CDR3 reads TGTGCCAGCAGTCGGACAGGGGATGCTGAAGCTTTCTTT.

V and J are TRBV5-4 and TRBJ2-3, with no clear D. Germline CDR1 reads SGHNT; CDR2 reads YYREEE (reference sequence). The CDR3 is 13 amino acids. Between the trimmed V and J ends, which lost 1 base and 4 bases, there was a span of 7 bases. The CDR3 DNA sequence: TGTGCCAGCAGCTTGCCCTCTGCAGATACGCAGTATTTT. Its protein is CASSLPSADTQYF. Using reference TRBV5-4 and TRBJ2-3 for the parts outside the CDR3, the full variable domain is ETGVTQSPTHLIKTRGQQVTLRCSSQSGHNTVSWYQQALGQGPQFIFQYYREEENGRGNFPPRFSGLQFPNYSSELNVNALELDDSALYLCASSLPSADTQYFGPGTRLTVL.

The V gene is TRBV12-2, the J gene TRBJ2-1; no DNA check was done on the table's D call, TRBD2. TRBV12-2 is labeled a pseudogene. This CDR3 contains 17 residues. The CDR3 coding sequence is TGTGCAAGTCGCTTAGAGGTAGTAGCGGGATTTGGGAATGAGCAGTTCTTC. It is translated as CASRLEVVAGFGNEQFF.

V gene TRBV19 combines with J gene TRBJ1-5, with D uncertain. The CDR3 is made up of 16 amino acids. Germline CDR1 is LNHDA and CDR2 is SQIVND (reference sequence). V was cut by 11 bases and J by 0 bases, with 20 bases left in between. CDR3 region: CASTAQPRLSNQPQHF. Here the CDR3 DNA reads TGTGCCTCAACGGCACAGCCCAGACTTAGCAATCAGCCCCAGCATTTT. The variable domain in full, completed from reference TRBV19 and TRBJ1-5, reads DGGITQSPKYLFRKEGQNVTLSCEQNLNHDAMYWYRQDPGQGLRLIYYSQIVNDFQKGDIAEGYSVSREKKESFPLTVTSAQKNPTAFYLCASTAQPRLSNQPQHFGDGTRLSIL.

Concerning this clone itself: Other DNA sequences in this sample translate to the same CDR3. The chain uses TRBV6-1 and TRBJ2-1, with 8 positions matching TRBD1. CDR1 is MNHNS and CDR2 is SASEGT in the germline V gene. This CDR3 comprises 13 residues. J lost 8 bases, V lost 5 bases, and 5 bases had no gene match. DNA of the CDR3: TGTGCCAGCAGTCCCGCAGGGGGCGATGAGCAGTTCTTC. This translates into CASSPAGGDEQFF.

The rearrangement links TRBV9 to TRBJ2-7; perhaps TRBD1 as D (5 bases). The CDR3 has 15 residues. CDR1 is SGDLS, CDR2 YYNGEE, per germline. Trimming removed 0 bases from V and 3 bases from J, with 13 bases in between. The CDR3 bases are TGTGCCAGCAGCGTAGTGGACGACAGCTTCTACGAGCAGTACTTC. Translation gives CASSVVDDSFYEQYF.

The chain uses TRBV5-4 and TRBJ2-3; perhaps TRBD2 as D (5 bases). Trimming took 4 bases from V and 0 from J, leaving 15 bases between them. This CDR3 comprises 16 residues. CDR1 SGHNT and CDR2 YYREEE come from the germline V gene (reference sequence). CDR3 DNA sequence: TGTGCCAGCAGCACCCTTAGCGCGCGGAGCACAGATACGCAGTATTTT. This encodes CASSTLSARSTDTQYF.

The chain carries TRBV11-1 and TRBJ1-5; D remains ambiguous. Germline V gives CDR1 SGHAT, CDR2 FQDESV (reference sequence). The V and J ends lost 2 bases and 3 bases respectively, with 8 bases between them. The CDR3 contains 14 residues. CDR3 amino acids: CASSLQADNQPQHF. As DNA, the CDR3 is TGTGCCAGCAGCTTACAGGCAGACAATCAGCCCCAGCATTTT.

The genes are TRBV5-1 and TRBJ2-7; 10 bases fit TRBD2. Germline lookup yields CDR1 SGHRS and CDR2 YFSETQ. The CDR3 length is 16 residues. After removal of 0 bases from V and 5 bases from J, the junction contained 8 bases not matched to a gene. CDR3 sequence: CASSLAVSSGSHEQYF. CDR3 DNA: TGCGCCAGCAGCTTGGCCGTCTCTAGCGGGAGCCACGAGCAGTACTTC. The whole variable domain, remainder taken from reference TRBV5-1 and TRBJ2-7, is KAGVTQTPRYLIKTRGQQVTLSCSPISGHRSVSWYQQTPGQGLQFLFEYFSETQRNKGNFPGRFSGRQFSNSRSEMNVSTLELGDSALYLCASSLAVSSGSHEQYFGPGTRLTVT.